This TCR beta chain was retrieved from a study of OX40 agonist ivuxolimab in advanced cancers. At cycle 4 day 1, cycle 7 day 1, and baseline, blood was sampled. Findings of the study overall: The study found that CD8+ T cells averaged more expanded clones than CD4+.

A note on this clone: Its matching antigen is unknown.

Produced via immunoSEQ multiplex PCR; TCRdb's table is partial and in-frame only. The sample yields some 58,000 clones, 70% to 90% seen once. The CDR3 has 12 amino acids. Germline CDR1 SGHRS, CDR2 YFSETQ. V lost 4 bases to trimming and J lost 5 bases, with 8 bases between them. Sequencing used CD4+ or CD8+ T cells sorted from blood, obtained in a trial of the OX40 agonist ivuxolimab. This TCR derives from an adult with an advanced solid tumor such as melanoma, head and neck, liver or kidney cancer. The chain combines TRBV5-1 with TRBJ2-3; no clear D gene. The DNA for the CDR3 is TGCGCCAGCAGCCCAATGGGAGATACGCAGTATTTT. Protein sequence: CASSPMGDTQYF. Drawing the rest from reference TRBV5-1 and TRBJ2-3, the complete variable domain is KAGVTQTPRYLIKTRGQQVTLSCSPISGHRSVSWYQQTPGQGLQFLFEYFSETQRNKGNFPGRFSGRQFSNSRSEMNVSTLELGDSALYLCASSPMGDTQYFGPGTRLTVL.